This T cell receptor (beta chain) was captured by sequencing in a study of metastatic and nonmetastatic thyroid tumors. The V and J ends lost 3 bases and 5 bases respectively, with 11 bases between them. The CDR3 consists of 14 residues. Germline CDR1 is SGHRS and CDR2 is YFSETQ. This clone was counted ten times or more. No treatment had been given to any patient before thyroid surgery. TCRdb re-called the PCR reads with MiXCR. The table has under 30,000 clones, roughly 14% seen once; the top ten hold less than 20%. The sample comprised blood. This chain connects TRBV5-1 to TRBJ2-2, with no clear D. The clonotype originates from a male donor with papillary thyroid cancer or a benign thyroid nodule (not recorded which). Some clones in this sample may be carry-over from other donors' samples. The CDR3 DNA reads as TGCGCCAGCAGCTCCTACGAGATTACCGGGGAGCTGTTTTTT. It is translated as CASSSYEITGELFF.